This passage covers 22 T cell receptor beta chains from one sample sequenced in a study of Ad26.COV2.S vaccination and SARS-CoV-2 variants. Data came from immunoSEQ multiplex PCR; TCRdb stores just in-frame clones and leaves some out. The sample includes about 420,000 clones, roughly 88% seen only once; the top ten take approximately 4%. Specified treatment: some 19 received Ad26.COV2.S at low or high dose, single or two shots; about 5 received placebo; per-sample allocation not given. At day 63 after the first vaccine or placebo injection, samples were drawn. The input for sequencing was peripheral blood, taken in a trial of Ad26.COV2.S vaccine versus placebo. These receptors were taken from a person aged 18 to 65 who received the Ad26.COV2.S COVID-19 vaccine or a placebo.

The chain joins TRBV11-3 to TRBJ2-5; no clear D gene. The CDR3 loop spans 14 amino acids. Germline V gene sequence: CDR1 SGHNT, CDR2 YENEEA. Trimming took 5 bases from V and 5 from J, leaving 15 bases between them. In DNA, the CDR3 is TGTGCCAGCAGCCTCGGGTTCGGGCGGGAGACCCAGTACTTC. It specifies CASSLGFGRETQYF.

The table lists this clone with a few counts. The chain uses TRBV7-9 and TRBJ1-2, with D possibly being TRBD1 (6 bases). The CDR3 loop spans 13 amino acids. Trimming stripped 2 bases from V and 5 bases from J, with 9 bases between. The germline gives CDR1 SEHNR, CDR2 FQNEAQ (reference sequence). The CDR3 is CASSLQGRYGYTF. Here the CDR3 DNA reads TGTGCCAGCAGCTTACAGGGGAGGTATGGCTACACCTTC.

This clone has a single count. The genes are TRBV11-2 and TRBJ1-2, with 11 bases identical to TRBD1. CDR3 size: 17 residues. V lost 5 bases, J lost 0 bases, and 8 bases stayed unmatched. The V gene's germline CDR1 is SGHAT and CDR2 FQNNGV. The CDR3 sequence is CASSIGQGALSNYGYTF. The CDR3 DNA is TGTGCCAGCAGCATCGGACAGGGGGCCCTCTCTAACTATGGCTACACCTTC.

This clone was found once. The J gene is TRBJ1-1, the V gene TRBV20-1; no definite D call. V was trimmed by 3 bases and J by 1 base, leaving 3 bases between them. Germline CDR1 DFQATT, CDR2 SNEGSKA (reference sequence). The CDR3 is 11 amino acids. The CDR3 nucleotides read TGCAGTGCTAGCTCGAACACTGAAGCTTTCTTT. Residues: CSASSNTEAFF.

This sequence joins TRBV4-3 and TRBJ1-4, with unresolved D. The V end was cut by 2 bases, the J end by 0 bases, with 7 bases between. CDR1 is LGHNA and CDR2 is YSLEER in the germline V gene. There are 15 residues in the CDR3. CDR3 in DNA: TGCGCCAGCAGCCAACACCGGGCAACTAATGAAAAACTGTTTTTT. Protein sequence: CASSQHRATNEKLFF.

The J gene is TRBJ1-4, the V gene TRBV28; TRBD1 might be the D (5 bases). V gave up 4 bases and J gave up 8 bases, with 14 bases separating them. Germline CDR1 and CDR2: MDHEN and SYDVKM. The CDR3 is 14 amino acids. As DNA, the CDR3 is TGTGCCAGCAGTTCCCCAGGGTGGGAGGAAAAACTGTTTTTT. Translating it yields CASSSPGWEEKLFF. Complete variable domain (other parts from reference TRBV28 and TRBJ1-4): DVKVTQSSRYLVKRTGEKVFLECVQDMDHENMFWYRQDPGLGLRLIYFSYDVKMKEKGDIPEGYSVSREKKERFSLILESASTNQTSMYLCASSSPGWEEKLFFGSGTQLSVL.

The chain has TRBV6-1 and TRBJ1-2; D gene unclear. In germline, CDR1 is MNHNS, CDR2 SASEGT. The V and J ends lost 1 base and 7 bases respectively, with 13 bases between them. The length of the CDR3 is 14 residues. The CDR3 nucleotides read TGTGCCAGCAGTGAAGTGTCCGGCCCTGGTGGCTACACCTTC. Its protein is CASSEVSGPGGYTF.

The chain carries TRBV5-1 and TRBJ2-7, with TRBD2 as a possible D gene (6 bases). CDR3 size: 18 residues. The germline CDR1 and CDR2 sequences are SGHRS and YFSETQ. Trimming shortened V by 4 bases and J by 0 bases, and 23 bases separated the two germline ends. CDR3 amino acids: CASSPGGWGYTSSYEQYF. The DNA for the CDR3 is TGCGCCAGCAGCCCCGGGGGATGGGGGTATACGAGCTCCTACGAGCAGTACTTC.

This clone has a handful of counts. The chain combines TRBV7-6 with TRBJ2-7, with 8 bases fitting TRBD1. CDR1 SGHVS and CDR2 FNYEAQ come from the germline V gene. The junction had 13 bases not matched to a gene; V was cut back by 6 bases and J by 6 bases. This CDR3 contains 15 residues. CDR3 region: CASSYSGQGPGEQYF. For the CDR3, the DNA is TGTGCCAGCAGTTACAGCGGACAGGGACCTGGCGAGCAGTACTTC. Filled out from reference TRBV7-6 and TRBJ2-7, the complete variable domain reads GAGVSQSPRYKVTKRGQDVALRCDPISGHVSLYWYRQALGQGPEFLTYFNYEAQQDKSGLPNDRFSAERPEGSISTLTIQRTEQRDSAMYRCASSYSGQGPGEQYFGPGTRLTVT.

This chain connects TRBV18 to TRBJ2-7; a possible D gene is TRBD1 (5 bases). V was trimmed by 0 bases and J by 0 bases, leaving 12 bases between them. The CDR3 is made up of 16 amino acids. CDR1 KGHSH and CDR2 LQKENI come from the germline V gene. This CDR3 reads CASSPPGRRSSYEQYF. For the CDR3, the DNA is TGTGCCAGCTCACCACCGGGGCGCCGGAGCTCCTACGAGCAGTACTTC.

The chain joins TRBV30 to TRBJ1-6; D is unresolved. The V gene's germline CDR1 is GTSNPN and CDR2 SVGIG (reference sequence). The CDR3 loop spans 12 amino acids. Trimming cost V 7 bases and J 14 bases, with 18 bases left between them. CDR3 coding DNA: TGTGCCTCTCGGGCCCAGACTGTGGCCCTCCACTTT. This gives the protein CASRAQTVALHF.

The J gene is TRBJ1-1, the V gene TRBV11-2, with D unresolved. Germline-derived CDR1 and CDR2 are SGHAT and FQNNGV. The V end was cut by 4 bases, the J end by 3 bases, with 6 bases between. The CDR3 is made up of 12 amino acids. CDR3 region: CASSWGYTEAFF. CDR3 DNA: TGTGCCAGCAGCTGGGGATACACTGAAGCTTTCTTT.

The chain links TRBV7-9 to TRBJ1-1; 7 bases are a match to TRBD1. The CDR3 sequence is 13 residues long. Germline loops: CDR1 SEHNR, CDR2 FQNEAQ (reference sequence). The V segment lost 7 bases and the J segment 3 bases; nucleotides outside the gene matches: 5. CDR3 in amino acids: CASTHDRDTEAFF. In DNA form, the CDR3 reads TGTGCCAGCACACATGACAGGGACACTGAAGCTTTCTTT.

V is TRBV28 and J is TRBJ2-5, with D unresolved. Trimming stripped 7 bases from V and 2 bases from J, with 17 bases between. The CDR3 contains 15 residues. Germline values: CDR1 MDHEN, CDR2 SYDVKM. This CDR3 reads CASNERQSLQETQYF. CDR3 nucleotide sequence: TGTGCCAGCAATGAGAGGCAGTCTCTTCAAGAGACCCAGTACTTC.

This rearrangement joins TRBV14 to TRBJ2-7; D is unclear. Trimming took off 4 bases at V and 3 bases at J, with 10 bases between the two ends. CDR3 size: 13 residues. The germline V gene encodes CDR1 SGHDN and CDR2 FVKESK. CDR3 bases: TGTGCCAGCAGCCCGAGGTGGAACTACGAGCAGTACTTC. This sequence encodes CASSPRWNYEQYF.

This clone was detected once. The chain employs TRBV11-2 and TRBJ1-3; D is perhaps TRBD1 (5 bases). Looked up from germline, CDR1 is SGHAT and CDR2 is FQNNGV. Trimming took off 2 bases at V and 0 bases at J, with 8 bases between the two ends. The CDR3 is 15 residues long. The CDR3 DNA sequence: TGTGCCAGCAGCTTAATCAGGGCCTCTGGAAACACCATATATTTT. Translation: CASSLIRASGNTIYF.

In this sample, this clone turned up once. The CDR3, as DNA: TGTGCCAGCTCACAGGGAGGGGCTAATTCACCCCTCCACTTT. Its protein product is CASSQGGANSPLHF. This sequence joins TRBV18 and TRBJ1-6; D perhaps matches TRBD1 (5 bases). The CDR3 is 14 residues long. The germline V gene has CDR1 KGHSH and CDR2 LQKENI. Trimming took off 4 bases at V and 6 bases at J, with 10 bases between the two ends.

The chain has TRBV11-1 and TRBJ1-4; D may be TRBD1 (6 bases). Trimming removed 4 bases at V and 0 bases at J, with 12 bases between. The CDR3 sequence is 16 residues long. Germline V lookup: CDR1 SGHAT, CDR2 FQDESV (reference sequence). This CDR3 reads CASSYAGQATNEKLFF. The CDR3 DNA reads as TGTGCCAGCAGCTACGCGGGACAAGCAACTAATGAAAAACTGTTTTTT.

This sequence joins TRBV11-2 and TRBJ2-5; the D gene is possibly TRBD1 (6 bases). The V gene lost 2 bases and the J gene lost 1 base, with 14 bases spanning the gap. Germline V gives CDR1 SGHAT, CDR2 FQNNGV. The CDR3 has 16 residues. In DNA, the CDR3 is TGTGCCAGCAGCTTAAGTGGGGGCGCCCTCCAAGAGACCCAGTACTTC. Residues: CASSLSGGALQETQYF.

This chain joins TRBV7-2 and TRBJ2-2; the D is unclear. The CDR3 loop spans 15 amino acids. V dropped 1 base and J dropped 3 bases, with 9 bases sitting between them. Looked up from germline, CDR1 is SGHTA and CDR2 is FQGNSA. CDR3 DNA: TGTGCCAGCAGCTTAGGGGTCAGCTACACCGGGGAGCTGTTTTTT. Amino acids: CASSLGVSYTGELFF.

The genes are TRBV10-1 and TRBJ1-4, with 9 bases fitting TRBD1. Trimming cost V 4 bases and J 4 bases; bases outside gene matches: 1. Germline V CDR1 and CDR2: WNHNN, SYGVQD (reference sequence). The CDR3 consists of 14 residues. CDR3 sequence: CASSVGQGNEKLFF. The DNA of the CDR3 is TGCGCCAGCAGTGTGGGACAGGGTAATGAAAAACTGTTTTTT.

The gene calls are TRBV7-3 and TRBJ2-5; 8 bases align to TRBD1. Looked up from germline, CDR1 is SGHTA and CDR2 is FQGTGA. The CDR3 is 16 amino acids. V trimming: 1 base; J trimming: 4 bases; junction bases outside the gene matches: 8. The CDR3 region is CASSLNPGQGGETQYF. DNA of the CDR3: TGTGCCAGCAGCTTAAACCCTGGACAGGGCGGAGAGACCCAGTACTTC.